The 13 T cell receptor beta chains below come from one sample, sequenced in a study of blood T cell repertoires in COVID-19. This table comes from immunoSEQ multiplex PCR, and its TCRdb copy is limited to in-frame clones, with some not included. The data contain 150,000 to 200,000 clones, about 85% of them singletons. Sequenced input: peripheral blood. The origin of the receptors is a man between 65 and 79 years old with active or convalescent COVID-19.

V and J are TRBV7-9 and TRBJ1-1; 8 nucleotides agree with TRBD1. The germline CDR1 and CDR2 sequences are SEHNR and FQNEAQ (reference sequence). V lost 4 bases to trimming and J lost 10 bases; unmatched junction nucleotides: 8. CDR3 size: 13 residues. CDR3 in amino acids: CASSSAGGAGAFF. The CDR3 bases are TGTGCCAGCAGCTCGGCAGGGGGCGCGGGAGCTTTCTTT.

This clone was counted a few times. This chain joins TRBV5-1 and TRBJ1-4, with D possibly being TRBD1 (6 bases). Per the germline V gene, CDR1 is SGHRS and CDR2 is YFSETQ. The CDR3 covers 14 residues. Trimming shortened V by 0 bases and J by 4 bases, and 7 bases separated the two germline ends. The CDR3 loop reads CASSLGGLNEKLFF. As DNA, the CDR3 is TGCGCCAGCAGCTTGGGGGGGCTTAATGAAAAACTGTTTTTT.

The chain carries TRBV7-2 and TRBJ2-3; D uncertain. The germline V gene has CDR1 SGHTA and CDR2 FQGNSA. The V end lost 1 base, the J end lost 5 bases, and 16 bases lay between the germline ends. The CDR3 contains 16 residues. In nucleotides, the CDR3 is TGTGCCAGCAGCTTAGGAGGATTAGCCCCGCAAGATACGCAGTATTTT. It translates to CASSLGGLAPQDTQYF.

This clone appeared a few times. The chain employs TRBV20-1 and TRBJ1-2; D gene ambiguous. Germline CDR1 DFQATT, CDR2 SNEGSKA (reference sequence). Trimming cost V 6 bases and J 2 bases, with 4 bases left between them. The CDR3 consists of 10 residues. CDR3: CSAPNYGYTF. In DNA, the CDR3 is TGCAGTGCCCCAAACTATGGCTACACCTTC.

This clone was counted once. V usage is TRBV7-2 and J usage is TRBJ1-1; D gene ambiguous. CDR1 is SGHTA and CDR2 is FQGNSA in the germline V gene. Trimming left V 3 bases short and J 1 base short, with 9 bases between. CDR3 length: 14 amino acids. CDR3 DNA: TGTGCCAGCAGCTTTTTTAATAGGAACACTGAAGCTTTCTTT. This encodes CASSFFNRNTEAFF.

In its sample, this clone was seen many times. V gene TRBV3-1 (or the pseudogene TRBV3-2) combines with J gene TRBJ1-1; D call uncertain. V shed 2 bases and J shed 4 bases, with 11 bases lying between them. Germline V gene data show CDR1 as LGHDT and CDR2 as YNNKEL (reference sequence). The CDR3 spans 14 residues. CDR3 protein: CASSQRSGVTEAFF. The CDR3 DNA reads TGTGCCAGCAGCCAACGATCTGGAGTCACTGAAGCTTTCTTT.

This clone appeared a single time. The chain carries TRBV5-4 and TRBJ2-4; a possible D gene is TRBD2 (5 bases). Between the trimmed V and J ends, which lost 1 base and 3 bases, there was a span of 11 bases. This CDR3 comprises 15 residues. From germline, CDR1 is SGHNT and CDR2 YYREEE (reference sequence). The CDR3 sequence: CASSLRGTFKNIQYF. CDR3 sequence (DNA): TGTGCCAGCAGCTTGCGGGGAACTTTCAAAAACATTCAGTACTTC.

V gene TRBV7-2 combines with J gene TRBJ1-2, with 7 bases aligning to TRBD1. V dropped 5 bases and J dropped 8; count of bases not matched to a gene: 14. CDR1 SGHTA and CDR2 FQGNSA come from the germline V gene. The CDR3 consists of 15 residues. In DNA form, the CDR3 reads TGTGCCAGCAGCGTCTTAGCACAGGGGCCGGTCGGCTACACCTTC. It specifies CASSVLAQGPVGYTF.

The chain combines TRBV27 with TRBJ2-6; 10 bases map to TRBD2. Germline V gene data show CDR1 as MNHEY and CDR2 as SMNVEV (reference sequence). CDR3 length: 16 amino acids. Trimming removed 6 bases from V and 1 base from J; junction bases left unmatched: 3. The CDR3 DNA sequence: TGTGCCAGCAGCCCGACTAGCGGGTCTGGGGCCAACGTCCTGACTTTC. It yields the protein CASSPTSGSGANVLTF.

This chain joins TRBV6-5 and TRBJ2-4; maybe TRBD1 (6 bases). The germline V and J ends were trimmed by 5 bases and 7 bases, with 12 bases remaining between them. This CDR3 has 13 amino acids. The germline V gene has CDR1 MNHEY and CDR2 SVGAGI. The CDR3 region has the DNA TGTGCCAGCAGTCACAGGGCTGGCAACATTCAGTACTTC. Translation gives CASSHRAGNIQYF.

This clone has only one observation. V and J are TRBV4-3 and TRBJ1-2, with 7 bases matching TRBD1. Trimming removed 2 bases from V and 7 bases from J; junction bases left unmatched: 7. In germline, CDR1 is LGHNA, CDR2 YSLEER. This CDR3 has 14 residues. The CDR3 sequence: CASSQLQGLSGYTF. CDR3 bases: TGCGCCAGCAGCCAACTACAGGGGCTAAGTGGCTACACCTTC.

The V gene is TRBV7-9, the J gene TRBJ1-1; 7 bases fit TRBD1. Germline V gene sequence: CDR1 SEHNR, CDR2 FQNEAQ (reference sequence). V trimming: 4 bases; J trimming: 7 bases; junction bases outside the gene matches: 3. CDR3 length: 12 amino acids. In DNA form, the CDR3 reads TGTGCCAGCAGCTGGGACAGCGGTGAAGCTTTCTTT. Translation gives CASSWDSGEAFF.

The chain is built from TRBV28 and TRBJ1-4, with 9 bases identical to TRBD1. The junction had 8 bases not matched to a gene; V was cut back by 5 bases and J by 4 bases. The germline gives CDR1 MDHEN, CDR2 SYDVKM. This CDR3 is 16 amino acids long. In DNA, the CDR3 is TGTGCCAGCAGTCCCCGGACAGGGGTGGTTAATGAAAAACTGTTTTTT. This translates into CASSPRTGVVNEKLFF.